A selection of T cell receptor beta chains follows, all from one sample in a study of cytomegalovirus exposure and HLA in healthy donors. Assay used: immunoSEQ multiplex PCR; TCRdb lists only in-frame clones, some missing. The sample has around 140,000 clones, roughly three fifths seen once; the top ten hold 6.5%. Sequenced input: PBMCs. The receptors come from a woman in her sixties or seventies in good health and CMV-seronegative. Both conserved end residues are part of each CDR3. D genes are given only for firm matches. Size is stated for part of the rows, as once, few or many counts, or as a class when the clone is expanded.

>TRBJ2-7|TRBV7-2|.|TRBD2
TGTGCCAGCAGCTTAAGGAATAGCGGGAGGGGGGGCTCCTACGAGCAGTACTTC
CASSLRNSGRGGSYEQYF
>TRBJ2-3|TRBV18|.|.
TGTGCCAGCTCACCACCGGGTGGAGGGGATACGCAGTATTTT
CASSPPGGGDTQYF
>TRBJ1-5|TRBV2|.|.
TGTGCCAGCAGGGGGGAGGATCAGCCCCAGCATTTT
CASRGEDQPQHF
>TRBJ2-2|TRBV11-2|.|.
TGTGCCAGCAGCCAAGAGGCGGGACAGCTGTTTTTT
CASSQEAGQLFF
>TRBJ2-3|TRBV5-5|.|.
TGTGCCAGCAGCTCACCGGACTGGTACACAGATACGCAGTATTTT
CASSSPDWYTDTQYF
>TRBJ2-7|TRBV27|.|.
TGTGCCAGCAGTTTTAGTCCCCGGGGTGTCTCCTACGAGCAGTACTTC
CASSFSPRGVSYEQYF
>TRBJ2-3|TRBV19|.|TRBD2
TGTGCCAGTAGTAATAGCGGGGGGGGAGATACGCAGTATTTT
CASSNSGGGDTQYF
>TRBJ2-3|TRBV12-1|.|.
TGTGCCAGCTGCGGCGCGGGTGCAGATACGCAGTATTTT
CASCGAGADTQYF
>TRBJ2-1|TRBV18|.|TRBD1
TGTGCCAGCTCACCATCCGGGACAGGGCAGCGGGATGGGCAGTTCTTC
CASSPSGTGQRDGQFF
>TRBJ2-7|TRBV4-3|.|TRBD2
TGCGCCAGCAGCCAAGTTGTAGGGACTAGCGCCGAGCAGTACTTC
CASSQVVGTSAEQYF
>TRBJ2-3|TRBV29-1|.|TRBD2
TGCAGCGCCCTAACTAGCGGGGGACCCCGATCTACGCAGTATTTT
CSALTSGGPRSTQYF
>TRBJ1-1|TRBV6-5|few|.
TGTGCCAGCAGTTTGGACACCCTGAACACTGAAGCTTTCTTT
CASSLDTLNTEAFF
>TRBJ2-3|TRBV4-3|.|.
TGCGCCAGCAGCCAAGATATAGGAGCGGGCACAGATACGCAGTATTTT
CASSQDIGAGTDTQYF
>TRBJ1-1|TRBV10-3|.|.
TGTGCCATCAGGGACAGACCGAACACTGAAGCTTTCTTT
CAIRDRPNTEAFF
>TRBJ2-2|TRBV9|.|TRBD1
TGTGCCAGCAGCGCGGGACAGGGTCACGGGGAGCTGTTTTTT
CASSAGQGHGELFF
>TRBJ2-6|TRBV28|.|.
TGTGCCAGCAGCGAACAGGGATCTGGGGCCAACGTCCTGACTTTC
CASSEQGSGANVLTF
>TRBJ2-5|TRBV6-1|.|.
TGTGCCAGCAGTGAGAACTATCAAGAGACCCAGTACTTC
CASSENYQETQYF
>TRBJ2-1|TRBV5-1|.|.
TGCGCCAGCAGCCCTCAGCTGGCTCGGGACAATGAGCAGTTCTTC
CASSPQLARDNEQFF
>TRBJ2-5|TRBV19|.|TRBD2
TGTGCCAGTAGTAGGGTAGCGGGGGGGCAAGAGACCCAGTACTTC
CASSRVAGGQETQYF
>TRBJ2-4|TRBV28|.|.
TGTGCCAGCCAAACAGGGAGTCGAGACATTCAGTACTTC
CASQTGSRDIQYF
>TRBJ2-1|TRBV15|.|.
TGTGCCACCAGCAGAGATCCTAGCCCAAATGAGCAGTTCTTC
CATSRDPSPNEQFF
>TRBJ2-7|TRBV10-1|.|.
TGCGCCAGCAGTGAGTTTGCGGCAGGGCCTGGCTACGAGCAGTACTTC
CASSEFAAGPGYEQYF
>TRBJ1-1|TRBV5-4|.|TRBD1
TGTGCCAGCAGTCGGGACAGCAACACTGAAGCTTTCTTT
CASSRDSNTEAFF
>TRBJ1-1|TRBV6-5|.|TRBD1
TGTGCCAGCAGTTACTCGACAGCTGCCAGGGGGACTGAAGCTTTCTTT
CASSYSTAARGTEAFF
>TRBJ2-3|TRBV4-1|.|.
TGCGCCAGCAGCTCCTCCTCGTATACGCAGTATTTT
CASSSSSYTQYF